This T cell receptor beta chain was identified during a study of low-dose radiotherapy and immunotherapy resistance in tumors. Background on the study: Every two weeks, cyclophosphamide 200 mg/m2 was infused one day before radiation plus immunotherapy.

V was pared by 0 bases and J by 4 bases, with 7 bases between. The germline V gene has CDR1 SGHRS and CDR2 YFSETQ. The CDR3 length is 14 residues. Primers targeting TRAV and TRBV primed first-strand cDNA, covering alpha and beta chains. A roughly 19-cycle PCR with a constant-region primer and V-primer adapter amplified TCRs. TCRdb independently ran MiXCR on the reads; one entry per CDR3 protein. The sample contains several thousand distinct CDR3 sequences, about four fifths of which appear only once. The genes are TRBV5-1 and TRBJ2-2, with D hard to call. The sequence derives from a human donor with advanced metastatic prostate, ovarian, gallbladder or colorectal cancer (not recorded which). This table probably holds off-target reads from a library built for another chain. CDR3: CASSLALGTGELFF. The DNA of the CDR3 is TGCGCCAGCAGCTTGGCCCTCGGCACCGGGGAGCTGTTTTTT.